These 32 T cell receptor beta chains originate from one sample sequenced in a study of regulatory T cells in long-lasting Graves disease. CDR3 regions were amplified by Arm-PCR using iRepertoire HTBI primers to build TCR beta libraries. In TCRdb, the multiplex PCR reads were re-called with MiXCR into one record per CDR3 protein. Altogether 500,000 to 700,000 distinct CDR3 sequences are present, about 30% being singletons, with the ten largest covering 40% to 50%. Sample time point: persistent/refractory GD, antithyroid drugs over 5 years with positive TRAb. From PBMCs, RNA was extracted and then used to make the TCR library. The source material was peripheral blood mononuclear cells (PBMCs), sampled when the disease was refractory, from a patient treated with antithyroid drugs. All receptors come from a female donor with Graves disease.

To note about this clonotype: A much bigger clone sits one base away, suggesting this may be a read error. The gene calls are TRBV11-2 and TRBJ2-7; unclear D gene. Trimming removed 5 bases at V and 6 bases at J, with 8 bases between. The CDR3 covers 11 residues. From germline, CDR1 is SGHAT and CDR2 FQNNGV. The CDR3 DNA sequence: TGTGCCAGCAGCCCCAGACCCGAGCAGTACTTC. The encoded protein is CASSPRPEQYF.

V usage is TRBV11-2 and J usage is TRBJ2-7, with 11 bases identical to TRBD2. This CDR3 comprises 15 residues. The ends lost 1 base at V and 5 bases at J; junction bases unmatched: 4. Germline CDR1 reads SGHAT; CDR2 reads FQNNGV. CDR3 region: CASSLVPGLADEQYF. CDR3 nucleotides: TGTGCCAGCAGCTTAGTCCCGGGACTAGCGGACGAGCAGTACTTC.

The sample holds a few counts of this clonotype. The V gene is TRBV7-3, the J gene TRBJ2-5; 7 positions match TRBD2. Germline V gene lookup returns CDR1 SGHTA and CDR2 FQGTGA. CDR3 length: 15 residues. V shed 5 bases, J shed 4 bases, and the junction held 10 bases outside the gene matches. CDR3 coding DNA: TGTGCCAGCAGCCCCCATGGCGGGAGAACAGAGACCCAGTACTTC. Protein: CASSPHGGRTETQYF.

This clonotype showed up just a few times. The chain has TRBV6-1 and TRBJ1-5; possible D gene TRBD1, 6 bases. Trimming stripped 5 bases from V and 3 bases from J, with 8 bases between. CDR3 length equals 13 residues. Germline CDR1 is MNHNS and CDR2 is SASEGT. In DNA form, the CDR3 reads TGTGCCAGCAGTAGACAGGCCAATCAGCCCCAGCATTTT. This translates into CASSRQANQPQHF.

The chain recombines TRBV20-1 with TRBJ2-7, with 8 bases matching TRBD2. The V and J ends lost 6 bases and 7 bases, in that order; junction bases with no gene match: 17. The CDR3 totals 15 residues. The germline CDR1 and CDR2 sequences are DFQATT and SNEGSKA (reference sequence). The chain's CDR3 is CSAAQVAGGSMEQYF. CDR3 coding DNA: TGCAGTGCGGCCCAAGTTGCGGGAGGTTCCATGGAGCAGTACTTC.

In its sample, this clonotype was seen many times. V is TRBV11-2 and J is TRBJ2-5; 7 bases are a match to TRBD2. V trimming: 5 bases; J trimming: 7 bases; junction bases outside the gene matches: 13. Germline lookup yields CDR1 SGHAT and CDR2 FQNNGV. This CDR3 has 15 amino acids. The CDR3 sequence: CASSPLGGVRGTQYF. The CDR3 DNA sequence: TGTGCCAGCAGCCCCCTTGGGGGGGTGAGAGGGACCCAGTACTTC.

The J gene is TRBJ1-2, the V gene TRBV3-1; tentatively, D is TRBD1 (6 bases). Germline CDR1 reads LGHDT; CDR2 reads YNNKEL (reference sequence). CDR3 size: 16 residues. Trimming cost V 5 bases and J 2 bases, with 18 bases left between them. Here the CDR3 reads CASSYRVVAKNYGYTF. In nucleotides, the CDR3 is TGTGCCAGCAGCTACAGGGTCGTGGCGAAAAACTATGGCTACACCTTC.

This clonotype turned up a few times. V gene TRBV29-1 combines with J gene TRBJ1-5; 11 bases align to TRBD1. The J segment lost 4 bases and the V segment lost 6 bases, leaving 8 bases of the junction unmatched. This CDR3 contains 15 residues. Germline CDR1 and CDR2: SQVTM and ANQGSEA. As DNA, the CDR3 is TGCAGCGTAGCTGCCGGGACAGGGGGGAATCAGCCCCAGCATTTT. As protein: CSVAAGTGGNQPQHF.

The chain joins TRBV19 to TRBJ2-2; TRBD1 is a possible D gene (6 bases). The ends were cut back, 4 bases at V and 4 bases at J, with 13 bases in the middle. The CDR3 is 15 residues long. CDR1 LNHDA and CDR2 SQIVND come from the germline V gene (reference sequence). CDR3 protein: CASSTRTAPTGELFF. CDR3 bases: TGTGCCAGTAGTACTCGGACAGCCCCCACCGGGGAGCTGTTTTTT.

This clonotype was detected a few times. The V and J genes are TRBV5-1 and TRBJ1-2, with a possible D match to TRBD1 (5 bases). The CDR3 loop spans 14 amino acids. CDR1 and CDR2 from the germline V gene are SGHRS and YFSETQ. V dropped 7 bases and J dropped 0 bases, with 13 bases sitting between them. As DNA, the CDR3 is TGCGCCAGCGTCGAGGAGGGGACTAACTATGGCTACACCTTC. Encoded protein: CASVEEGTNYGYTF.

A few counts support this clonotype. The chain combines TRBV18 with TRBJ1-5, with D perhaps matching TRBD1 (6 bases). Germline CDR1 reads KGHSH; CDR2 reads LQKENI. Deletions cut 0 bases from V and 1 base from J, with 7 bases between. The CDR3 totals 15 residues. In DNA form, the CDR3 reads TGTGCCAGCTCACCACCCGGGGGCAGCAATCAGCCCCAGCATTTT. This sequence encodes CASSPPGGSNQPQHF.

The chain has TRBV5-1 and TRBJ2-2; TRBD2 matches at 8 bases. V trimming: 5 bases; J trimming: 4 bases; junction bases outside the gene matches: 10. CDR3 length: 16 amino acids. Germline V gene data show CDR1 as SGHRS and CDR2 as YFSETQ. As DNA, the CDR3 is TGCGCCAGCAGAACGCCGGGACTAGGGGTCACCGGGGAGCTGTTTTTT. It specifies CASRTPGLGVTGELFF.

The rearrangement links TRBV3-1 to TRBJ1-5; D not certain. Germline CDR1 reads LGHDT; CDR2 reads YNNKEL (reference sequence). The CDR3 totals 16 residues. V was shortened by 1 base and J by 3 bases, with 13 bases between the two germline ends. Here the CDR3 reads CASSQGRGFFNQPQHF. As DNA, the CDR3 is TGTGCCAGCAGCCAAGGTCGAGGGTTTTTCAATCAGCCCCAGCATTTT.

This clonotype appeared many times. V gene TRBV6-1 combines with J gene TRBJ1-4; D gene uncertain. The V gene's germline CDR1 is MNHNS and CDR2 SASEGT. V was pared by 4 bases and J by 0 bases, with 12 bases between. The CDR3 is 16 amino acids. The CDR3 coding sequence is TGTGCCAGCAGTGGTTATAGGGCAGCAACTAATGAAAAACTGTTTTTT. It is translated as CASSGYRAATNEKLFF.

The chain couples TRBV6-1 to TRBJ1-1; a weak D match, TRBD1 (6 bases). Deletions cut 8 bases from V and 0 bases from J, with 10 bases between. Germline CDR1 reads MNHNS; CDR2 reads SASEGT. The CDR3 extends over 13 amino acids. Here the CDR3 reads CASGDRMNTEAFF. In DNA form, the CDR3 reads TGTGCCAGCGGAGACAGGATGAACACTGAAGCTTTCTTT.

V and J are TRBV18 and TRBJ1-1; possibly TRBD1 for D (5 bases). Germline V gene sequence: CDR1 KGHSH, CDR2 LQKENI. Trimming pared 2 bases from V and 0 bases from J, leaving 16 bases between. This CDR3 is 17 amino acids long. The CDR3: CASSPNGAEGMNTEAFF. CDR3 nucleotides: TGTGCCAGCTCACCAAATGGGGCTGAGGGGATGAACACTGAAGCTTTCTTT.

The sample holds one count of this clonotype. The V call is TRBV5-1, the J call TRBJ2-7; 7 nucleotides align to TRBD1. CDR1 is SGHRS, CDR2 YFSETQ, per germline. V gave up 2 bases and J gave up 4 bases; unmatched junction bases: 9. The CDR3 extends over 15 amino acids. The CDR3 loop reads CASSLGGPPIYEQYF. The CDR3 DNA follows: TGCGCCAGCAGCTTAGGGGGCCCCCCTATTTACGAGCAGTACTTC.

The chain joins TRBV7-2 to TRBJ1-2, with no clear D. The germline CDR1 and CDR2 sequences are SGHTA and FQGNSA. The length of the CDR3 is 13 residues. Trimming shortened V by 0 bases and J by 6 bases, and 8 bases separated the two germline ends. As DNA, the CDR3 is TGTGCCAGCAGCTTAGCGTGGGTAAATGGCTACACCTTC. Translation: CASSLAWVNGYTF.

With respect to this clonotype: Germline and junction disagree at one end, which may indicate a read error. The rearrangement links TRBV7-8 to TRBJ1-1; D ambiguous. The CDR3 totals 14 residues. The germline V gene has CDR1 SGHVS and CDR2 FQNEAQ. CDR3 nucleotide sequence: TGTGCCGGCAGCTTAGCCCGGGCGAACACTGAAGCTTTCTTT. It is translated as CAGSLARANTEAFF.

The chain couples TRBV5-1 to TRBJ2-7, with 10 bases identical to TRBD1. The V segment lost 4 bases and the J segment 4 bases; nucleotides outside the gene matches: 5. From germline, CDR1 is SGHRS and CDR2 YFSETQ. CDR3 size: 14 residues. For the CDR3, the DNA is TGCGCCAGCAGCGGCGGGACAGGGGTGTACGAGCAGTACTTC. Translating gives CASSGGTGVYEQYF.

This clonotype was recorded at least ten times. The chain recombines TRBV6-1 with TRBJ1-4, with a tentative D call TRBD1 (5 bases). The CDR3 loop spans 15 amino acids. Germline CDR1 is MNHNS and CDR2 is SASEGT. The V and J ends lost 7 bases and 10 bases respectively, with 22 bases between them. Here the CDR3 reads CASTPGAGRLVKLFF. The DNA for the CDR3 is TGTGCCAGCACCCCTGGGGCCGGAAGGTTGGTAAAACTGTTTTTT.

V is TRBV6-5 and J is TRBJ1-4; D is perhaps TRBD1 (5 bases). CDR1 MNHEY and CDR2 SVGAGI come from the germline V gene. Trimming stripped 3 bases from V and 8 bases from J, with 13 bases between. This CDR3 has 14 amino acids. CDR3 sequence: CASSYSRAREKLFF. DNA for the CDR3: TGTGCCAGCAGTTATTCCAGGGCCAGGGAAAAACTGTTTTTT.

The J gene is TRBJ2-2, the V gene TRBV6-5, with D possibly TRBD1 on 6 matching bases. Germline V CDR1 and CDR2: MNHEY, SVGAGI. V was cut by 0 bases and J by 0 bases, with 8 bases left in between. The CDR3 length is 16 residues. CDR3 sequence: CASSYSRTANTGELFF. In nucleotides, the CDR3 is TGTGCCAGCAGTTACTCGAGGACAGCGAACACCGGGGAGCTGTTTTTT.

CDR3 loop: CASKPGGRGTQYF. CDR3 bases: TGTGCCAGCAAGCCAGGGGGTAGGGGGACCCAGTACTTC. J is TRBJ2-5 and V is TRBV6-1; TRBD1 aligns across 7 bases. CDR1 and CDR2 from the germline V gene are MNHNS and SASEGT. Unmatched junction bases numbered 9, after V lost 7 bases and J lost 7 bases. CDR3 length: 13 amino acids.

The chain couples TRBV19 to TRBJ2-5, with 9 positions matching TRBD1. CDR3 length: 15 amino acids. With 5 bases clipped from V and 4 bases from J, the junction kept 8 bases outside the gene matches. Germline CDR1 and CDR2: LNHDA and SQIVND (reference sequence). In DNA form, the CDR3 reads TGTGCCAGTAGTTCCCGGACAGGGGCCGCAGAGACCCAGTACTTC. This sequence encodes CASSSRTGAAETQYF. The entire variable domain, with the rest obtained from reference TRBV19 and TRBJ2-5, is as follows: DGGITQSPKYLFRKEGQNVTLSCEQNLNHDAMYWYRQDPGQGLRLIYYSQIVNDFQKGDIAEGYSVSREKKESFPLTVTSAQKNPTAFYLCASSSRTGAAETQYFGPGTRLLVL.

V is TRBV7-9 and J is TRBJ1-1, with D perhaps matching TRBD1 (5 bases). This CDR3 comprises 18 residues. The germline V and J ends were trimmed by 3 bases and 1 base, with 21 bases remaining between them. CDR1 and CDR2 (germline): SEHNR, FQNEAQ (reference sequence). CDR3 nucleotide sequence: TGTGCCAGCAGCTTCCTACCTTTCCGGGGCGGGCGGAACACTGAAGCTTTCTTT. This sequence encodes CASSFLPFRGGRNTEAFF.

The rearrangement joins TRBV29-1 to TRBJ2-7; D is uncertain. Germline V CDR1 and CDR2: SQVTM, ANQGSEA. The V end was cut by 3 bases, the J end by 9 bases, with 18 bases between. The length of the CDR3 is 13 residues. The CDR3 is CSVDSDAARGQYF. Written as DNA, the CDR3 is TGCAGCGTTGATTCGGACGCCGCACGTGGGCAGTACTTC.

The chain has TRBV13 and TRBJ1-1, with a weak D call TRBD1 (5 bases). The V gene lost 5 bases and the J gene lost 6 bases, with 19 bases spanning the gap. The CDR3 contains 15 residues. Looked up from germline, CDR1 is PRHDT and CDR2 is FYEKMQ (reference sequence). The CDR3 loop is CASSPLLSGVPEAFF. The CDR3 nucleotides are TGTGCCAGCAGCCCGCTATTGTCGGGGGTCCCTGAAGCTTTCTTT.

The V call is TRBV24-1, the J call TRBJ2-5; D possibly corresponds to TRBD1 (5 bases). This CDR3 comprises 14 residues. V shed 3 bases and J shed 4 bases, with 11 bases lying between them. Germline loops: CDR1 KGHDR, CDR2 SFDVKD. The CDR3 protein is CATSDPSTGETQYF. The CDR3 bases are TGTGCCACCAGTGATCCTTCAACAGGAGAGACCCAGTACTTC.

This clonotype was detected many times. The CDR3 is CASSYRGRGTEAFF. Written as DNA, the CDR3 is TGTGCCAGCAGCTACAGGGGGCGAGGTACTGAAGCTTTCTTT. The chain couples TRBV28 to TRBJ1-1, with 9 bases lining up with TRBD1. The V gene end was trimmed by 6 bases and the J gene end by 5 bases; junction bases not matched to a gene: 7. The CDR3 is 14 residues long. Germline CDR1 MDHEN, CDR2 SYDVKM.

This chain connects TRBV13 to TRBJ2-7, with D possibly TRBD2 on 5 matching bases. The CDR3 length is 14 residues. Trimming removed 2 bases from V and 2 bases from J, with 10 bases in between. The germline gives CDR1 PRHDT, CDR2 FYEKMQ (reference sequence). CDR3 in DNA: TGTGCCAGCAGCTTAAATATGAGGGCCTACGAGCAGTACTTC. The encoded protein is CASSLNMRAYEQYF.

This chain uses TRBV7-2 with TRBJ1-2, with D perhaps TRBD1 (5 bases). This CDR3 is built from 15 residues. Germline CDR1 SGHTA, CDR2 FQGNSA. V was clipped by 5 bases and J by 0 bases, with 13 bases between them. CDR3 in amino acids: CASSTRTRTNYGYTF. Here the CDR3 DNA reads TGTGCCAGCAGCACCCGGACACGAACTAACTATGGCTACACCTTC.